The next 19 T cell receptor beta chains were all read from a single sample in a study of cytomegalovirus exposure and HLA in healthy donors (dated by TCRdb to the late 2010s). The library was produced with the immunoSEQ multiplex PCR assay. For the multiplex PCR, a mixture combining 60 forward primers for TCR Vbeta segments and 13 reverse primers for TCR Jbeta segments was used. TCRdb carries this immuneACCESS record with in-frame sequences only. Its versions omit some clonotypes, under half of them owing to an unresolved V gene in the studies checked, with the rest unexplained. The sample table contains about 140,000 clones; only one count was recorded for about 66% of them. The leading ten clones occupy about 1.8% of the sample. The specimen was PBMCs. The source is a male donor in good health and CMV-seronegative.

This clone was seen a few times. V gene TRBV18 combines with J gene TRBJ1-2; D is uncertain. Per germline, CDR1 KGHSH and CDR2 LQKENI. The CDR3 totals 14 residues. V was trimmed by 5 bases and J by 4 bases, leaving 14 bases between them. The CDR3 region has the DNA TGTGCCAGCTCAGCTAGCCAGACTTCCTATGGCTACACCTTC. This translates into CASSASQTSYGYTF.

This clone was counted between two and nine times. The rearrangement links TRBV19 to TRBJ1-5; 9 nucleotides line up with TRBD1. Trimming took 3 bases from V and 5 from J; bases not matched to a gene: 8. The CDR3 covers 16 residues. CDR1 and CDR2 from the germline V gene are LNHDA and SQIVND (reference sequence). The CDR3 reads CASSIIPGQGYQPQHF. The CDR3 DNA reads as TGTGCCAGTAGTATTATCCCGGGACAGGGTTATCAGCCCCAGCATTTT.

V and J are TRBV6-5 and TRBJ2-1, with D tentatively TRBD2 (6 bases). CDR1 and CDR2 (germline): MNHEY, SVGAGI. The CDR3 covers 14 residues. The germline V and J ends were trimmed by 6 bases and 8 bases, with 17 bases remaining between them. CDR3 DNA: TGTGCCAGCAGCCGCGGCGGGATATGGGATGAGCAGTTCTTC. It translates to CASSRGGIWDEQFF.

V is TRBV30 and J is TRBJ2-2, with 10 bases identical to TRBD1. V trimming: 3 bases; J trimming: 11 bases; junction bases outside the gene matches: 6. Per the germline V gene, CDR1 is GTSNPN and CDR2 is SVGIG (reference sequence). This CDR3 spans 13 amino acids. The CDR3 bases are TGTGCCTGGAGCTTGACAGGGGGCAGCGAGCTGTTTTTT. This sequence encodes CAWSLTGGSELFF.

As concerns this clone: Germline and junction disagree at one end, which may indicate a read error. V usage is TRBV7-6 and J usage is TRBJ1-6; D not resolved. Germline assignment: CDR1 SGHVS and CDR2 FNYEAQ. This CDR3 is built from 15 residues. This CDR3 reads CTSSRTPGSNSPLHF. CDR3 DNA: TGTACCAGCAGCAGAACCCCGGGAAGTAATTCACCCCTCCACTTT.

V is TRBV4-3 and J is TRBJ1-1; D is uncertain. From germline, CDR1 is LGHNA and CDR2 YSLEER. V lost 1 base to trimming and J lost 2 bases, with 11 bases between them. The CDR3 extends over 15 amino acids. In DNA form, the CDR3 reads TGCGCCAGCAGCCAAGGGGGAGGGCTAAACACTGAAGCTTTCTTT. Its protein product is CASSQGGGLNTEAFF.

The CDR3 here is CASSYGGQRFYEQYF. CDR3 sequence (DNA): TGTGCCAGCAGTTACGGTGGACAGAGGTTCTACGAGCAGTACTTC. The chain links TRBV6-5 to TRBJ2-5; weak D call: TRBD1 (6 bases). The closer fit of TRBJ2-7 to the DNA end suggests the J call may be wrong. The length of the CDR3 is 15 residues. CDR1 is MNHEY and CDR2 is SVGAGI in the germline V gene.

The chain uses TRBV5-8 and TRBJ2-2; 11 bases line up with TRBD2. The germline CDR1 and CDR2 sequences are SGHTS and YDEGEE. The V segment lost 6 bases and the J segment 7 bases; nucleotides outside the gene matches: 8. The CDR3 totals 15 residues. The DNA of the CDR3 is TGTGCCAGCACCTATAGCGGGGGGGCCTTCGGGGAGCTGTTTTTT. Translated: CASTYSGGAFGELFF. Supplemented by reference TRBV5-8 and TRBJ2-2, the full variable domain reads EAGVTQSPTHLIKTRGQQATLRCSPISGHTSVYWYQQALGLGLQFLLWYDEGEERNRGNFPPRFSGRQFPNYSSELNVNALELEDSALYLCASTYSGGAFGELFFGEGSRLTVL.

CDR3 DNA sequence: TGTGCCAGTAGTATACGGACAGATACGCAGTATTTT. Protein: CASSIRTDTQYF. V gene TRBV19 combines with J gene TRBJ2-3; no reliable D call. Trimming left V 2 bases short and J 3 bases short, with 3 bases between. Germline V CDR1 and CDR2: LNHDA, SQIVND (reference sequence). The CDR3 is 12 amino acids. The variable domain in full, completed from reference TRBV19 and TRBJ2-3, reads DGGITQSPKYLFRKEGQNVTLSCEQNLNHDAMYWYRQDPGQGLRLIYYSQIVNDFQKGDIAEGYSVSREKKESFPLTVTSAQKNPTAFYLCASSIRTDTQYFGPGTRLTVL.

This sequence joins TRBV18 and TRBJ1-6; 7 bases match TRBD1. From germline, CDR1 is KGHSH and CDR2 LQKENI. CDR3 length: 15 residues. V was clipped by 3 bases and J by 7 bases; unmatched bases: 6. The CDR3 is CASSPTGSNNSPLHF. The DNA of the CDR3 is TGTGCCAGCTCACCGACAGGGTCGAACAATTCACCCCTCCACTTT.

This chain uses TRBV5-1 with TRBJ1-6, with TRBD1 matching 10 bases. Germline V lookup: CDR1 SGHRS, CDR2 YFSETQ. The CDR3 runs 15 residues. The V gene end was trimmed by 4 bases and the J gene end by 7 bases; junction bases not matched to a gene: 5. DNA for the CDR3: TGCGCCAGCAGCGGGGGGACAGGGGAAAATTCACCCCTCCACTTT. It encodes CASSGGTGENSPLHF.

The CDR3 spells CASSTDSVTGELFF. CDR3 nucleotides: TGTGCCAGCTCAACAGACAGTGTCACCGGGGAGCTGTTTTTT. The rearrangement joins TRBV18 to TRBJ2-2; D perhaps matches TRBD1 (5 bases). Looked up from germline, CDR1 is KGHSH and CDR2 is LQKENI. V was clipped by 5 bases and J by 4 bases, with 11 bases between them. The CDR3 covers 14 residues.

This clone has only one observation. This chain connects TRBV5-1 to TRBJ1-1; D is possibly TRBD1 (5 bases). Trimming left V 2 bases short and J 2 bases short, with 7 bases between. Germline V lookup: CDR1 SGHRS, CDR2 YFSETQ. There are 13 residues in the CDR3. The chain's CDR3 is CASSLTGNTEAFF. The CDR3, as DNA: TGCGCCAGCAGCTTAACAGGTAACACTGAAGCTTTCTTT.

The rearrangement uses TRBV5-1 and TRBJ1-2; 10 nucleotides align to TRBD1. The CDR3 runs 14 residues. V was clipped by 6 bases and J by 7 bases; unmatched bases: 9. Germline CDR1 and CDR2: SGHRS and YFSETQ. The CDR3 DNA reads TGCGCCAGCACCATCTCGACAGGGGGCGTTGGCTACACCTTC. This translates into CASTISTGGVGYTF.

The V and J genes are TRBV9 and TRBJ2-3, with TRBD2 identical over 14 bases. There are 20 residues in the CDR3. Trimming cost V 3 bases and J 1 base; bases outside gene matches: 13. The germline V gene encodes CDR1 SGDLS and CDR2 YYNGEE. The CDR3 sequence: CASSAPHRLAGGPRTDTQYF. The CDR3 nucleotides are TGTGCCAGCAGCGCCCCGCATCGACTAGCGGGGGGGCCGCGCACAGATACGCAGTATTTT.

The chain links TRBV5-4 to TRBJ1-6; 9 nucleotides line up with TRBD1. CDR1 is SGHNT, CDR2 YYREEE, per germline (reference sequence). The V and J ends lost 1 base and 10 bases, in that order; junction bases with no gene match: 9. This CDR3 has 16 residues. DNA of the CDR3: TGTGCCAGCAGCTTGAGAAACAGGGGGCTAAGGTCACCCCTCCACTTT. Residues: CASSLRNRGLRSPLHF.

V is TRBV5-4 and J is TRBJ2-3; no clear D gene. V was shortened by 0 bases and J by 3 bases, with 5 bases between the two germline ends. The CDR3 is made up of 13 amino acids. Looked up from germline, CDR1 is SGHNT and CDR2 is YYREEE (reference sequence). CDR3 protein: CASSLGGTDTQYF. CDR3 coding DNA: TGTGCCAGCAGCTTGGGAGGTACAGATACGCAGTATTTT.

The gene calls are TRBV4-2 and TRBJ2-5; 15 nucleotides match TRBD2. Germline CDR1 reads LGHNA; CDR2 reads YNFKEQ. The CDR3 sequence is 15 residues long. Trimming at V came to 8 bases and at J to 4 bases, leaving 5 bases not matched to a gene. In DNA, the CDR3 is TGTGCCAGCGGTGAGGGACTAGCGGGGGGAGAGACCCAGTACTTC. This encodes CASGEGLAGGETQYF.

This rearrangement joins TRBV6-5 to TRBJ2-1, with D tentatively TRBD2 (6 bases). Germline V gene lookup returns CDR1 MNHEY and CDR2 SVGAGI. Trimming removed 9 bases from V and 5 bases from J, with 14 bases in between. The CDR3 totals 13 residues. DNA for the CDR3: TGTGCCAGTTACGGACTACCCAACAATGAGCAGTTCTTC. It yields the protein CASYGLPNNEQFF.